This TCR beta chain was sequenced in a study of tissue T cells after allogeneic stem cell transplantation. V lost 5 bases, J lost 1 base, and 6 bases stayed unmatched. The germline gives CDR1 LGHDT, CDR2 YNNKQL (reference sequence). This CDR3 contains 16 residues. Study results and caveats: Anatomically similar tissues had similar TCR repertoires within each patient. Shared clones across patients were few; motif clustering revealed tissue-specific shared signatures.

Assay: immunoSEQ multiplex PCR; the TCRdb copy retains only in-frame clones and omits some. The table records around 7,500 clones, 40% to 55% of them present only once. Regarding this clone: Its antigen is as yet unknown. Mouse gene names and germline throughout. The read falls 1 residue short of the CDR3 end, and the missing part is taken from the germline J gene.

Documented time point: mouse harvest day 7 after allogeneic transplant. The graft held 10^6 splenic CD5+ T cells and 10^7 T-cell-depleted bone marrow cells. The specimen was gut tissue. The clonotype originates from a female BALB/c mouse given C57BL/6 T cells with graft-versus-host disease after an allogeneic hematopoietic cell transplant. The V gene is TRBV4, the J gene TRBJ2-3, with 10 bases identical to TRBD1. CDR3 bases read: TGTGCCAGCAGCCGACCCGGGACAGGGGGTGCAGAAACGCTGTAT. As protein: CASSRPGTGGAETLY. The CDR3, in full, reads CASSRPGTGGAETLYF.